This T cell receptor (beta chain) derives from a study of T cells in Graves' hyperthyroidism and ophthalmopathy. Whole-study context: Peripheral blood was drawn at first diagnosis, prior to all treatment.

RNA transcripts served as the template for amplifying TCR beta CDR3 regions. When the TCR CDR3 underwent first-round RT-PCR, the HTBI primer set was used. TCRdb reanalysed the multiplex PCR reads using MiXCR and keeps one entry per CDR3 protein. There are 190,000 or so distinct CDR3 sequences in the sample; 15% to 20% occur only once, and about two fifths lies in the top ten. Points from the study as a whole: Ophthalmopathy was distinguished from stable hyperthyroidism by 13 V-J signatures.

Each diagnosis drew on symptoms, thyroxine, TRAb, thyroid ultrasound and orbital computed tomography findings. More than 9.5 ml fresh peripheral blood yielded the PBMCs. This clonotype was observed at least ten times. Its antigen is undetermined. V lost 8 bases and J lost 4, with 20 bases in between. Germline V gene sequence: CDR1 LNHNV, CDR2 YYDKDF (reference sequence). CDR3 size: 15 residues. This sequence joins TRBV15 and TRBJ1-1, with no clear D. The source is a man aged 40-50 years with Graves' hyperthyroidism. Sequencing was done on a sample of blood. CDR3 protein: CATEAVVPGSTEAFF. The DNA of the CDR3 is TGTGCCACCGAAGCGGTGGTTCCCGGTAGCACTGAAGCTTTCTTT.